Below are 22 T cell receptor beta chains sequenced from a single sample in a study of immune reconstitution after stem cell transplant in scleroderma. In TCRdb, the RT-PCR reads were re-called with MiXCR into one record per CDR3 protein. The data show 2,000 or so distinct CDR3 sequences, approximately 16% seen once. Sampling was done before or after autologous hematopoietic stem cell transplantation (not recorded which). These receptors originate from a female donor with systemic sclerosis.

This clonotype is large by share. The CDR3 region is CASSSIVRASSGNTIYF. As DNA, the CDR3 is TGTGCCAGCAGCTCCATAGTTCGGGCCTCCTCTGGAAACACCATATATTTT. V gene TRBV7-2 combines with J gene TRBJ1-3; D unresolved. CDR1 is SGHTA and CDR2 is FQGNSA in the germline V gene. The CDR3 loop spans 17 amino acids. Trimming took off 4 bases at V and 0 bases at J, with 16 bases between the two ends.

By proportion, this clonotype is medium-sized. The genes are TRBV20-1 and TRBJ2-7, with 7 bases identical to TRBD2. This CDR3 region has 13 residues. With V trimmed by 3 bases and J by 1 base, 3 bases remained unmatched. CDR1 is DFQATT and CDR2 is SNEGSKA in the germline V gene (reference sequence). CDR3 sequence reads: CSASWRGSYEQYF. CDR3 DNA sequence: TGCAGTGCTAGTTGGCGGGGGTCCTACGAGCAGTACTTC.

This clonotype came up a few times. The CDR3 DNA sequence: TGCGCCAGCAGCTTGGAGCAAGGTCGCACTGAAGCTTTCTTT. Encoded protein: CASSLEQGRTEAFF. The V and J genes are TRBV5-1 and TRBJ1-1, with D unresolved. CDR1 and CDR2 (germline): SGHRS, YFSETQ. V lost 0 bases, J lost 4 bases, and 10 bases lay in between. This CDR3 is 14 amino acids long.

By sample fraction, this clonotype is medium-sized. The rearrangement joins TRBV20-1 to TRBJ1-4; no clear D. This CDR3 spans 14 amino acids. CDR1 and CDR2 from the germline V gene are DFQATT and SNEGSKA (reference sequence). V was trimmed by 2 bases and J by 5 bases, leaving 12 bases between them. The CDR3 spells CSARSGRLNEKLFF. Here the CDR3 DNA reads TGCAGTGCTAGATCCGGACGGCTCAATGAAAAACTGTTTTTT.

The chain carries TRBV5-6 and TRBJ1-1; 8 nucleotides align to TRBD1. With V trimmed by 3 bases and J by 4 bases, 8 bases remained unmatched. CDR1 and CDR2 (germline): SGHDT, YYEEEE. This CDR3 spans 15 amino acids. DNA of the CDR3: TGTGCCAGCAGCTCCCTGGACAGGGTTGGCACTGAAGCTTTCTTT. Translated, it gives CASSSLDRVGTEAFF.

This clonotype counts as medium-sized (0.01 to 0.1%). The gene calls are TRBV20-1 and TRBJ1-1; 7 bases map to TRBD1. V lost 4 bases, J lost 1 base, and 9 bases stayed unmatched. Germline V lookup: CDR1 DFQATT, CDR2 SNEGSKA (reference sequence). This CDR3 is 15 amino acids long. In DNA, the CDR3 is TGCAGTGCTAAAACCCCGGGACAGCCGAACACTGAAGCTTTCTTT. As protein: CSAKTPGQPNTEAFF.

The chain has TRBV10-3 and TRBJ1-3; D not resolved. The germline gives CDR1 ENHRY, CDR2 SYGVKD. The V end lost 2 bases, the J end lost 1 base, and 3 bases lay between the germline ends. The CDR3 is 13 residues long. The CDR3 protein is CAISERSGNTIYF. The CDR3 nucleotides read TGTGCCATCAGTGAGAGGTCTGGAAACACCATATATTTT.

The V call is TRBV29-1, the J call TRBJ1-1; possible D gene TRBD1, 5 bases. V gave up 5 bases and J gave up 3 bases, with 13 bases separating them. The CDR3 is made up of 13 amino acids. CDR1 is SQVTM, CDR2 ANQGSEA, per germline. CDR3 nucleotides: TGCAGCGTTCGGATAGGGGAGTACACTGAAGCTTTCTTT. Its translation is CSVRIGEYTEAFF.

Sample share makes this clonotype medium-sized (0.01 to 0.1%). This chain links TRBV19 with TRBJ1-5; D is undetermined. Per the germline V gene, CDR1 is LNHDA and CDR2 is SQIVND (reference sequence). V lost 4 bases and J 7 bases, leaving 11 bases between the germline ends. The CDR3 covers 13 residues. The CDR3 here is CASSTQGWQPQHF. DNA for the CDR3: TGTGCCAGTAGTACACAAGGGTGGCAGCCCCAGCATTTT.

This clonotype rates as medium-sized. V gene TRBV29-1 combines with J gene TRBJ1-1; D gene uncertain. Germline CDR1 SQVTM, CDR2 ANQGSEA. V lost 0 bases and J 1 base, leaving 15 bases between the germline ends. The CDR3 extends over 16 amino acids. The CDR3 sequence: CSVEDARLVENTEAFF. The CDR3 DNA sequence: TGCAGCGTTGAAGATGCCCGACTTGTGGAGAACACTGAAGCTTTCTTT.

V and J are TRBV20-1 and TRBJ1-1; 8 positions match TRBD1. This CDR3 comprises 16 residues. CDR1 is DFQATT and CDR2 is SNEGSKA in the germline V gene (reference sequence). The V and J ends lost 6 bases and 1 base, in that order; junction bases with no gene match: 13. CDR3 sequence reads: CSADPGTGFRNTEAFF. The CDR3 nucleotides are TGCAGTGCGGACCCCGGGACAGGTTTTAGGAACACTGAAGCTTTCTTT.

The CDR3 bases are TGTGCCAGCAGCTTGGGGGGTGTAGCAGCACAAGAGACCCAGTACTTC. This encodes CASSLGGVAAQETQYF. This chain connects TRBV5-5 to TRBJ2-5; D is unresolved. Germline V lookup: CDR1 SGHKS, CDR2 YYEKEE (reference sequence). CDR3 length: 16 residues. Trimming left V 0 bases short and J 2 bases short, with 14 bases between.

Only a few counts were recorded for this clonotype. This chain joins TRBV20-1 and TRBJ2-3; 10 bases align to TRBD2. The length of the CDR3 is 18 residues. The V and J ends lost 0 bases and 0 bases, in that order; junction bases with no gene match: 9. CDR1 is DFQATT and CDR2 is SNEGSKA in the germline V gene (reference sequence). CDR3 bases: TGCAGTGCTAGAGATCCAGGGGCTAGCGGGGGTAGCACAGATACGCAGTATTTT. Amino acids: CSARDPGASGGSTDTQYF.

This clonotype came up a few times. The chain recombines TRBV29-1 with TRBJ1-4; a weak D match, TRBD1 (5 bases). This CDR3 is 13 amino acids long. Germline V CDR1 and CDR2: SQVTM, ANQGSEA. V dropped 4 bases and J dropped 5 bases, with 11 bases sitting between them. The CDR3: CSVVISGNEKLFF. The CDR3 region has the DNA TGCAGCGTTGTCATCTCAGGGAATGAAAAACTGTTTTTT. The complete variable domain, with remaining parts taken from reference TRBV29-1 and TRBJ1-4, reads SAVISQKPSRDICQRGTSLTIQCQVDSQVTMMFWYRQQPGQSLTLIATANQGSEATYESGFVIDKFPISRPNLTFSTLTVSNMSPEDSSIYLCSVVISGNEKLFFGSGTQLSVL.

The chain links TRBV20-1 to TRBJ1-6; TRBD1 matches 10 bases. In germline, CDR1 is DFQATT, CDR2 SNEGSKA (reference sequence). This CDR3 contains 14 residues. The V gene end was trimmed by 2 bases and the J gene end by 9 bases; junction bases not matched to a gene: 4. The CDR3 sequence is CSARPDRGLSPLHF. CDR3 DNA: TGCAGTGCTAGACCCGACAGGGGGCTTTCACCCCTCCACTTT.

The chain couples TRBV29-1 to TRBJ2-1; D may match TRBD1 or TRBD2 (5 bases each). The ends were cut back, 4 bases at V and 8 bases at J, with 15 bases in the middle. Germline CDR1 is SQVTM and CDR2 is ANQGSEA. The CDR3 loop spans 13 amino acids. The CDR3 region has the DNA TGCAGCGTTGCTGACCTTCGAGGGGATGAGCAGTTCTTC. This sequence encodes CSVADLRGDEQFF.

This sequence joins TRBV7-3 and TRBJ2-1; D remains ambiguous. The germline CDR1 and CDR2 sequences are SGHTA and FQGTGA. V lost 6 bases to trimming and J lost 10 bases, with 16 bases between them. This CDR3 comprises 13 residues. The CDR3 loop reads CASSYSWESEQFF. CDR3 bases: TGTGCCAGCAGTTATAGCTGGGAATCCGAGCAGTTCTTC.

In its sample, this clonotype is medium-sized. V gene TRBV10-3 combines with J gene TRBJ2-1; TRBD2 agrees at 10 bases. The junction had 14 bases not matched to a gene; V was cut back by 11 bases and J by 7 bases. CDR1 ENHRY and CDR2 SYGVKD come from the germline V gene. This CDR3 contains 15 residues. CDR3 in amino acids: CAGGPAGGPINEQFF. In nucleotides, the CDR3 is TGTGCCGGCGGGCCAGCGGGGGGGCCTATTAATGAGCAGTTCTTC.

There are a few counts of this clonotype. This chain connects TRBV11-3 to TRBJ1-1; D might be TRBD1 (5 bases). The V end was cut by 5 bases, the J end by 3 bases, with 10 bases between. The germline CDR1 and CDR2 sequences are SGHNT and YENEEA. The CDR3 spans 13 residues. CDR3 sequence (DNA): TGTGCCAGCAGCAAAGGGACGGACACTGAAGCTTTCTTT. Translated: CASSKGTDTEAFF.

Within the sample, this clonotype is medium-sized. J is TRBJ1-4 and V is TRBV20-1, with D possibly TRBD1 on 5 matching bases. V gave up 2 bases and J gave up 6 bases, with 13 bases separating them. The CDR3 sequence is 14 residues long. CDR1 DFQATT and CDR2 SNEGSKA come from the germline V gene (reference sequence). The CDR3 loop is CSARPILGDEKLFF. The CDR3 DNA reads as TGCAGTGCTAGACCAATCCTGGGGGATGAAAAACTGTTTTTT.

The chain links TRBV3-1 to TRBJ2-2; D perhaps matches TRBD1 (5 bases). Per germline, CDR1 LGHDT and CDR2 YNNKEL (reference sequence). V lost 0 bases, J lost 8 bases, and 16 bases lay in between. The length of the CDR3 is 16 residues. This CDR3 is CASSQDIGAIAGELFF. CDR3 DNA sequence: TGTGCCAGCAGCCAAGATATTGGGGCCATTGCAGGGGAGCTGTTTTTT.

This clonotype is categorized as medium-sized. The gene calls are TRBV7-2 and TRBJ2-1; D ambiguous. The CDR3 extends over 15 amino acids. CDR1 and CDR2 (germline): SGHTA, FQGNSA. The germline V and J ends were trimmed by 4 bases and 0 bases, with 10 bases remaining between them. The CDR3 loop is CASSSAASSYNEQFF. The CDR3 DNA sequence: TGTGCCAGCAGCTCGGCGGCGAGCTCCTACAATGAGCAGTTCTTC.